This paragraph reports one T cell receptor (beta chain). The target antigen is unknown. These data belong to a study of shared clonotypes between healthy human individuals. Study results and limitations: Researchers found naive subsets generally carried larger estimated richness than memory subsets.

Here immunoSEQ multiplex PCR was the method, and the copy in TCRdb shows in-frame clones only, minus some. The sample contains millions of clones, about 95% of which appear only once. Trimming stripped 5 bases from V and 3 bases from J, with 5 bases between. The CDR3 is made up of 11 amino acids. Per the germline V gene, CDR1 is SGHDN and CDR2 is FVKESK. V is TRBV14 and J is TRBJ2-7; D unclear. The receptor was isolated from a young man in good health. The sample taken for sequencing was naive CD4+ T cells sorted from blood. The subset is: CD45RA+ positively selected. The CDR3 DNA sequence: TGTGCCAGCAGCAAGTACTACGAGCAGTACTTC. Translation: CASSKYYEQYF.